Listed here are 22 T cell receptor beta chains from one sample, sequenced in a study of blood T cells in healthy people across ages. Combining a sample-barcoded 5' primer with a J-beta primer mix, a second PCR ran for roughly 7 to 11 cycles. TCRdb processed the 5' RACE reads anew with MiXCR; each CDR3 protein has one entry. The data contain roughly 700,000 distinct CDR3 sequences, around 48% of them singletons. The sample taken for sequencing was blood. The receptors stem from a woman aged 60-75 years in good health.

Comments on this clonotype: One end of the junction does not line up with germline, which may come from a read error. The CDR3 bases are TGTGCCGGCAGTTATAGCGGGAGTATTGGGAATGAGCAGTTCTTC. It encodes CAGSYSGSIGNEQFF. The chain joins TRBV6-4 to TRBJ2-1, with 9 bases that match TRBD2. CDR3 length: 15 amino acids. From germline, CDR1 is MRHNA and CDR2 SNTAGT.

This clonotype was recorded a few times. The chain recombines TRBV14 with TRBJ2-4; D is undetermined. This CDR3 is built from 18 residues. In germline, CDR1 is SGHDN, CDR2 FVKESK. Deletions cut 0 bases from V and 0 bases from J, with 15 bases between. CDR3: CASSQDSTQPLAKNIQYF. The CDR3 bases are TGTGCCAGCAGCCAAGATTCAACACAGCCACTAGCCAAAAACATTCAGTACTTC.

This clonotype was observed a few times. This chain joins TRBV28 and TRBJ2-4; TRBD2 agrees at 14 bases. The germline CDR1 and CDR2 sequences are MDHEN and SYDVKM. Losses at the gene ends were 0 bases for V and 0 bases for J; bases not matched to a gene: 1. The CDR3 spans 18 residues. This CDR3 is CASSLWGTSGRAKNIQYF. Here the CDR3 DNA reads TGTGCCAGCAGTTTATGGGGGACTAGCGGGAGAGCCAAAAACATTCAGTACTTC.

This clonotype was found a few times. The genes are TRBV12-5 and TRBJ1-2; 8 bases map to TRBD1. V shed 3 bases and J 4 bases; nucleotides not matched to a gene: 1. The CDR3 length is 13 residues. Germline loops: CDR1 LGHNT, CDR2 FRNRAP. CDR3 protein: CASGFDRGYGYTF. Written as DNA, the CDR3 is TGTGCTAGTGGTTTCGACAGGGGCTATGGCTACACCTTC.

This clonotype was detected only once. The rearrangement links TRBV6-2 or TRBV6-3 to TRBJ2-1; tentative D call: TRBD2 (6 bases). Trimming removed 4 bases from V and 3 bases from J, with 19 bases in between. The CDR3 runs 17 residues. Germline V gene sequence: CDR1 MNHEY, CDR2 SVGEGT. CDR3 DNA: TGTGCCAGCAGTTTGCGCGGGGTGAATCCGGGCTACAATGAGCAGTTCTTC. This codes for CASSLRGVNPGYNEQFF.

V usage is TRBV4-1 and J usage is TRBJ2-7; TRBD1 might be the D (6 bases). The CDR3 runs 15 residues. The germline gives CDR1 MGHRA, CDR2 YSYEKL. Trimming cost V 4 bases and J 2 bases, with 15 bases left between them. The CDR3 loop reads CASSPEPGHTYEQYF. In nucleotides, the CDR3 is TGCGCCAGCAGCCCAGAACCGGGACATACCTACGAGCAGTACTTC.

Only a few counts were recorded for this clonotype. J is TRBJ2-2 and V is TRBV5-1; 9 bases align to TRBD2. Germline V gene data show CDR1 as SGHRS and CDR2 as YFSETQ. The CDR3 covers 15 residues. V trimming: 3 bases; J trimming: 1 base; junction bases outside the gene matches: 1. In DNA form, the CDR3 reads TGCGCCAGCAGCTCGACTAGCGGGAACACCGGGGAGCTGTTTTTT. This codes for CASSSTSGNTGELFF. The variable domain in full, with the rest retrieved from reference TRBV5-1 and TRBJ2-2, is KAGVTQTPRYLIKTRGQQVTLSCSPISGHRSVSWYQQTPGQGLQFLFEYFSETQRNKGNFPGRFSGRQFSNSRSEMNVSTLELGDSALYLCASSSTSGNTGELFFGEGSRLTVL.

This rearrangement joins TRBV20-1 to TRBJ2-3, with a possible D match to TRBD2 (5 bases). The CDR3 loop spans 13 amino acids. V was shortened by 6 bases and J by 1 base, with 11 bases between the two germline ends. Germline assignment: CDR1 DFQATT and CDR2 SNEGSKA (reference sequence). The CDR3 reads CSAIIGGTDTQYF. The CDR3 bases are TGCAGTGCCATAATCGGGGGCACAGATACGCAGTATTTT.

The CDR3 loop reads CASSQGLAGSVEQYF. The CDR3 nucleotides read TGTGCCAGCAGCCAAGGGCTAGCGGGGTCCGTGGAGCAGTACTTC. The gene calls are TRBV7-2 and TRBJ2-7, with 9 bases lining up with TRBD2. Germline-derived CDR1 and CDR2 are SGHTA and FQGNSA. V was clipped by 5 bases and J by 7 bases; unmatched bases: 12. This CDR3 is built from 15 residues.

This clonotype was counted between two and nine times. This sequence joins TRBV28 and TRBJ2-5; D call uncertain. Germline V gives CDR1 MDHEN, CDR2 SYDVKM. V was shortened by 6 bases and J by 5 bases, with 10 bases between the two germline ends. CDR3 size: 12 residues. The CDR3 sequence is CASRRTAETQYF. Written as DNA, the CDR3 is TGTGCCAGCAGGCGAACAGCGGAGACCCAGTACTTC.

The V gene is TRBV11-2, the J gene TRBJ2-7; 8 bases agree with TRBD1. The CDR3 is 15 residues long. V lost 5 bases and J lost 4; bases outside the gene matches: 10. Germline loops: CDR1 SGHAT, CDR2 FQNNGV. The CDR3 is CASSPRAGGAYEQYF. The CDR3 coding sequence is TGTGCCAGCAGCCCTAGGGCAGGGGGCGCGTACGAGCAGTACTTC.

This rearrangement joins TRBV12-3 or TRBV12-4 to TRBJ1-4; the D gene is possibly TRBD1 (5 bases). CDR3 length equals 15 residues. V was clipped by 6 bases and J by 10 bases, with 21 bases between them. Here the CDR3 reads CASRLGASRTGKLFF. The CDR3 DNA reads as TGTGCCAGCAGGCTCGGGGCGTCCCGAACCGGAAAACTGTTTTTT.

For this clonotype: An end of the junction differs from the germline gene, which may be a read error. CDR3 region: CTRRRTDTQYF. The CDR3 nucleotides are TGTACCAGGCGCCGCACAGATACGCAGTATTTT. This chain joins TRBV27 and TRBJ2-3; D remains ambiguous. The CDR3 runs to 11 residues. CDR1 is MNHEY and CDR2 is SMNVEV in the germline V gene (reference sequence).

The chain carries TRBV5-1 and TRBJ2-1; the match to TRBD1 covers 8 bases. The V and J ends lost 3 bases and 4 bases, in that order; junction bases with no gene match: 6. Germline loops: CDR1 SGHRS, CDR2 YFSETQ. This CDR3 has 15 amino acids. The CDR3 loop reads CASSWTGRQYNEQFF. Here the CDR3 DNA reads TGCGCCAGCAGCTGGACAGGGAGGCAATACAATGAGCAGTTCTTC. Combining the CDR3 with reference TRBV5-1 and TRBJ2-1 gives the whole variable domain KAGVTQTPRYLIKTRGQQVTLSCSPISGHRSVSWYQQTPGQGLQFLFEYFSETQRNKGNFPGRFSGRQFSNSRSEMNVSTLELGDSALYLCASSWTGRQYNEQFFGPGTRLTVL.

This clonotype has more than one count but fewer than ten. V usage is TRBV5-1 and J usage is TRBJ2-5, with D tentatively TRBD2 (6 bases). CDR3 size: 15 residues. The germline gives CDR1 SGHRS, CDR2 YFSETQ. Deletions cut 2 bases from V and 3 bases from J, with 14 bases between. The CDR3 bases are TGCGCCAGCAGCTTTATTTCCTGGGAGGAAGAGACCCAGTACTTC. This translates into CASSFISWEEETQYF. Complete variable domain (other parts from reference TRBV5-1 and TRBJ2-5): KAGVTQTPRYLIKTRGQQVTLSCSPISGHRSVSWYQQTPGQGLQFLFEYFSETQRNKGNFPGRFSGRQFSNSRSEMNVSTLELGDSALYLCASSFISWEEETQYFGPGTRLLVL.

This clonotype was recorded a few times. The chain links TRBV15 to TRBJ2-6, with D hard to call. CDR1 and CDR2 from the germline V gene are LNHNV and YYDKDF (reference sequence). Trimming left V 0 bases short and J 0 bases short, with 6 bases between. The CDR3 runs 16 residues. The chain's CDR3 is CATSRDRSSGANVLTF. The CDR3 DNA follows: TGTGCCACCAGCAGAGACCGGAGCTCTGGGGCCAACGTCCTGACTTTC.

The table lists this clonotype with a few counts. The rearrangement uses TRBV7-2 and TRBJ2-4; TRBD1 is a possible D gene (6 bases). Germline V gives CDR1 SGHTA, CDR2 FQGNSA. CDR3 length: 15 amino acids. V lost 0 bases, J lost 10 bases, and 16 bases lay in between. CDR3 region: CASSLAGTGTAIQYF. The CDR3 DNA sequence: TGTGCCAGCAGCTTAGCGGGCACAGGGACCGCTATTCAGTACTTC.

The DNA for the CDR3 is TGCAGCGTCAGGGGTCTTAGCACAGATACGCAGTATTTT. The encoded protein is CSVRGLSTDTQYF. The chain employs TRBV29-1 and TRBJ2-3; tentatively, D is TRBD1 (6 bases). This CDR3 is 13 amino acids long. CDR1 is SQVTM, CDR2 ANQGSEA, per germline. V dropped 6 bases and J dropped 0 bases, with 10 bases sitting between them.

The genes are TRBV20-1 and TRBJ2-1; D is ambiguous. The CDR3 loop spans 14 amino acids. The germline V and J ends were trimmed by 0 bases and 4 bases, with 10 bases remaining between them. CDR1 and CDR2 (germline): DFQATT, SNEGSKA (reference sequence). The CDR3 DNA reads TGCAGTGCTAGAGAAGCAGAGCCGTACAATGAGCAGTTCTTC. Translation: CSAREAEPYNEQFF.

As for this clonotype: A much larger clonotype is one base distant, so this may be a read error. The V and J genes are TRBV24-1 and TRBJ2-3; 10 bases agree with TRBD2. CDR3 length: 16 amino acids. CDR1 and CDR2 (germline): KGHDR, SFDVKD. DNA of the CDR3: TGTGTCACCAGTGATTCTAGCGGGAGAGGCCCAGATACGCAGTATTTT. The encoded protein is CVTSDSSGRGPDTQYF.

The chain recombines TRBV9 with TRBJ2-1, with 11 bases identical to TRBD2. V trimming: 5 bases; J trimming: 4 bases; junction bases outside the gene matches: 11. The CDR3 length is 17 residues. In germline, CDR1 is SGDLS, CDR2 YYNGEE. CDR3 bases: TGTGCCAGCAGTGACTCACCCGGGACTAGCGGATACAATGAGCAGTTCTTC. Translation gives CASSDSPGTSGYNEQFF.

For the CDR3, the DNA is TGTGCCAGCCTCGCAGTTGATCGGGGGGAGACCCAGTACTTC. This encodes CASLAVDRGETQYF. J is TRBJ2-5 and V is TRBV21-1; no DNA check was done on the table's D call, TRBD1. TRBV21-1 is a recognized pseudogene. This CDR3 region has 14 residues.